The 17 T cell receptor beta chains given below trace back to one sample, sequenced in a study of metastatic and nonmetastatic thyroid tumors. All patients were treatment-naive before thyroid surgery. With MiXCR, TCRdb reprocessed the PCR reads. This table holds 21,000 or so clones, approximately 16% found once. The sample consisted of blood. The receptor source for this set is a male donor with papillary thyroid cancer or a benign thyroid nodule (not recorded which). Some clones in this sample may be carry-over from other donors' samples.

The rearrangement links TRBV5-1 to TRBJ1-1; D may be TRBD1 (5 bases). Per the germline V gene, CDR1 is SGHRS and CDR2 is YFSETQ. The CDR3 is 14 amino acids. The V end was cut by 4 bases, the J end by 1 base, with 11 bases between. The CDR3 is CASSPPGTNTEAFF. CDR3 in DNA: TGCGCCAGCAGCCCCCCGGGGACGAACACTGAAGCTTTCTTT.

This clone was picked up a small number of times. The rearrangement links TRBV20-1 to TRBJ2-3, with D unresolved. The CDR3 loop spans 13 amino acids. Germline loops: CDR1 DFQATT, CDR2 SNEGSKA (reference sequence). CDR3 in DNA: TGCGGCGTAGTCAGGTGTGGGCCAGATACGCAGTATTTT. It encodes CGVVRCGPDTQYF.

This clone was seen repeatedly, ten times or more. This chain links TRBV4-1 with TRBJ1-2; 11 nucleotides line up with TRBD1. The germline V gene encodes CDR1 MGHRA and CDR2 YSYEKL. The CDR3 has 18 residues. The J segment lost 3 bases and the V segment lost 4 bases, leaving 13 bases of the junction unmatched. CDR3 sequence: CASSPGSFRDRGDYGYTF. The CDR3 DNA reads TGCGCCAGCAGCCCCGGAAGTTTCCGGGACAGGGGGGACTATGGCTACACCTTC.

This clone was detected ten times or more. This chain uses TRBV3-1 with TRBJ2-7; no clear D. Trimming shortened V by 3 bases and J by 5 bases, and 5 bases separated the two germline ends. This CDR3 region has 11 residues. Germline CDR1 LGHDT, CDR2 YNNKEL (reference sequence). Here the CDR3 reads CASSHIDEQYF. CDR3 in DNA: TGTGCCAGCAGCCACATCGACGAGCAGTACTTC.

This clone is medium-sized within its sample. This rearrangement joins TRBV28 to TRBJ1-1; weak D call: TRBD1 (5 bases). In germline, CDR1 is MDHEN, CDR2 SYDVKM. Trimming pared 6 bases from V and 2 bases from J, leaving 10 bases between. CDR3 length equals 13 residues. CDR3 protein: CASRGGYNTEAFF. In DNA form, the CDR3 reads TGTGCCAGCAGGGGGGGGTACAACACTGAAGCTTTCTTT.

This clone was recorded at least ten times. The chain links TRBV28 to TRBJ2-1; D may be TRBD1 or TRBD2 (5 bases each). The CDR3 is 11 residues long. CDR1 is MDHEN, CDR2 SYDVKM, per germline. The V gene lost 8 bases and the J gene lost 6 bases, with 8 bases spanning the gap. The CDR3 loop reads CASLGTNEQFF. The CDR3 DNA reads as TGTGCCAGCCTGGGGACCAATGAGCAGTTCTTC.

This clone has ten or more counts. The rearrangement links TRBV13 to TRBJ2-1; the match to TRBD2 covers 7 bases. This CDR3 region has 15 residues. Losses at the gene ends were 3 bases for V and 8 bases for J; bases not matched to a gene: 10. CDR1 is PRHDT and CDR2 is FYEKMQ in the germline V gene (reference sequence). The CDR3 reads CASSLGGRAWDEQFF. CDR3 sequence (DNA): TGTGCCAGCAGCTTGGGTGGGAGGGCCTGGGATGAGCAGTTCTTC.

By proportion, this clone is medium-sized. The chain links TRBV12-3 or TRBV12-4 to TRBJ2-7; weak D call: TRBD1 (5 bases). Deletions cut 0 bases from V and 2 bases from J, with 8 bases between. The CDR3 has 14 amino acids. The CDR3 region is CASSLAGPPYEQYF. The CDR3 DNA reads TGTGCCAGCAGTTTAGCGGGGCCACCCTACGAGCAGTACTTC.

The V and J genes are TRBV11-2 and TRBJ2-3, with 11 bases aligning to TRBD1. The CDR3 consists of 17 residues. The V gene's germline CDR1 is SGHAT and CDR2 FQNNGV. V was clipped by 4 bases and J by 0 bases; unmatched bases: 6. CDR3 in DNA: TGTGCCAGCAGCTACGGACAGGGGGCAGGTAGCACAGATACGCAGTATTTT. Translation gives CASSYGQGAGSTDTQYF. Complete variable domain (other parts from reference TRBV11-2 and TRBJ2-3): EAGVAQSPRYKIIEKRQSVAFWCNPISGHATLYWYQQILGQGPKLLIQFQNNGVVDDSQLPKDRFSAERLKGVDSTLKIQPAKLEDSAVYLCASSYGQGAGSTDTQYFGPGTRLTVL.

There are many counts of this clone. The V call is TRBV5-1, the J call TRBJ1-1; D is uncertain. The V end lost 2 bases, the J end lost 4 bases, and 9 bases lay between the germline ends. CDR3 length: 13 residues. Per germline, CDR1 SGHRS and CDR2 YFSETQ. The CDR3 region has the DNA TGCGCCAGCAGCTTAACAGATCTCACTGAAGCTTTCTTT. Protein: CASSLTDLTEAFF. Filled out from reference TRBV5-1 and TRBJ1-1, the complete variable domain reads KAGVTQTPRYLIKTRGQQVTLSCSPISGHRSVSWYQQTPGQGLQFLFEYFSETQRNKGNFPGRFSGRQFSNSRSEMNVSTLELGDSALYLCASSLTDLTEAFFGQGTRLTVV.

This clone is labeled medium-sized. The chain is built from TRBV24-1 and TRBJ2-2; no clear D gene. Deletions cut 10 bases from V and 0 bases from J, with 8 bases between. Germline V gene sequence: CDR1 KGHDR, CDR2 SFDVKD. The length of the CDR3 is 13 residues. The CDR3 is CATRKPNTGELFF. For the CDR3, the DNA is TGTGCCACGAGGAAGCCGAACACCGGGGAGCTGTTTTTT.

The J gene is TRBJ2-1, the V gene TRBV30, with D tentatively TRBD1 or TRBD2 (5 bases each). Germline V gives CDR1 GTSNPN, CDR2 SVGIG (reference sequence). V was cut by 5 bases and J by 1 base, with 15 bases left in between. This CDR3 has 15 residues. CDR3 in DNA: TGTGCCTGGTACCCGGGACGAGGGTCCTACAATGAGCAGTTCTTC. It is translated as CAWYPGRGSYNEQFF. Looking up the rest from reference TRBV30 and TRBJ2-1 gives the full variable domain: SQTIHQWPATLVQPVGSPLSLECTVEGTSNPNLYWYRQAAGRGLQLLFYSVGIGQISSEVPQNLSASRPQDRQFILSSKKLLLSDSGFYLCAWYPGRGSYNEQFFGPGTRLTVL.

This clone was observed at least ten times. The J gene is TRBJ1-4, the V gene TRBV5-8, with D possibly TRBD1 on 5 matching bases. Germline CDR1 reads SGHTS; CDR2 reads YDEGEE. Trimming stripped 3 bases from V and 2 bases from J, with 11 bases between. This CDR3 is 15 amino acids long. The DNA of the CDR3 is TGTGCCAGCAGCTCCCAGTGGGACACTAATGAAAAACTGTTTTTT. It yields the protein CASSSQWDTNEKLFF. The variable domain in full, completed from reference TRBV5-8 and TRBJ1-4, reads EAGVTQSPTHLIKTRGQQATLRCSPISGHTSVYWYQQALGLGLQFLLWYDEGEERNRGNFPPRFSGRQFPNYSSELNVNALELEDSALYLCASSSQWDTNEKLFFGSGTQLSVL.

At least ten counts were recorded for this clone. This rearrangement joins TRBV28 to TRBJ1-3; D is uncertain. From germline, CDR1 is MDHEN and CDR2 SYDVKM. This CDR3 spans 12 amino acids. The V and J ends lost 6 bases and 9 bases respectively, with 12 bases between them. CDR3 DNA: TGTGCCAGCAGAGAGGAGGAGGGCACCATATATTTT. As protein: CASREEEGTIYF.

This clone was found many times. The chain links TRBV11-3 to TRBJ2-1; no clear D. Trimming stripped 5 bases from V and 8 bases from J, with 10 bases between. Germline assignment: CDR1 SGHNT and CDR2 YENEEA. This CDR3 has 12 amino acids. The CDR3 nucleotides read TGTGCCAGCAGCAGACAAGAGGATGAGCAGTTCTTC. It specifies CASSRQEDEQFF.

This clone appeared many times. The chain links TRBV5-1 to TRBJ2-2; weak D call: TRBD2 (6 bases). In germline, CDR1 is SGHRS, CDR2 YFSETQ. Trimming took 0 bases from V and 5 from J, leaving 14 bases between them. This CDR3 is built from 16 residues. The CDR3 DNA is TGCGCCAGCAGCTTGGACCCAGGGACTGGAACCGGGGAGCTGTTTTTT. Translation gives CASSLDPGTGTGELFF. Full variable domain (rest looked up from reference TRBV5-1 and TRBJ2-2): KAGVTQTPRYLIKTRGQQVTLSCSPISGHRSVSWYQQTPGQGLQFLFEYFSETQRNKGNFPGRFSGRQFSNSRSEMNVSTLELGDSALYLCASSLDPGTGTGELFFGEGSRLTVL.

Many counts were recorded for this clone. The chain carries TRBV29-1 and TRBJ2-3; D unclear. Germline V gives CDR1 SQVTM, CDR2 ANQGSEA. The germline V and J ends were trimmed by 2 bases and 5 bases, with 14 bases remaining between them. The CDR3 sequence is 14 residues long. The CDR3 DNA sequence: TGCAGCGTTGAACGGCTAACGATTGGAGATACGCAGTATTTT. Its protein product is CSVERLTIGDTQYF.